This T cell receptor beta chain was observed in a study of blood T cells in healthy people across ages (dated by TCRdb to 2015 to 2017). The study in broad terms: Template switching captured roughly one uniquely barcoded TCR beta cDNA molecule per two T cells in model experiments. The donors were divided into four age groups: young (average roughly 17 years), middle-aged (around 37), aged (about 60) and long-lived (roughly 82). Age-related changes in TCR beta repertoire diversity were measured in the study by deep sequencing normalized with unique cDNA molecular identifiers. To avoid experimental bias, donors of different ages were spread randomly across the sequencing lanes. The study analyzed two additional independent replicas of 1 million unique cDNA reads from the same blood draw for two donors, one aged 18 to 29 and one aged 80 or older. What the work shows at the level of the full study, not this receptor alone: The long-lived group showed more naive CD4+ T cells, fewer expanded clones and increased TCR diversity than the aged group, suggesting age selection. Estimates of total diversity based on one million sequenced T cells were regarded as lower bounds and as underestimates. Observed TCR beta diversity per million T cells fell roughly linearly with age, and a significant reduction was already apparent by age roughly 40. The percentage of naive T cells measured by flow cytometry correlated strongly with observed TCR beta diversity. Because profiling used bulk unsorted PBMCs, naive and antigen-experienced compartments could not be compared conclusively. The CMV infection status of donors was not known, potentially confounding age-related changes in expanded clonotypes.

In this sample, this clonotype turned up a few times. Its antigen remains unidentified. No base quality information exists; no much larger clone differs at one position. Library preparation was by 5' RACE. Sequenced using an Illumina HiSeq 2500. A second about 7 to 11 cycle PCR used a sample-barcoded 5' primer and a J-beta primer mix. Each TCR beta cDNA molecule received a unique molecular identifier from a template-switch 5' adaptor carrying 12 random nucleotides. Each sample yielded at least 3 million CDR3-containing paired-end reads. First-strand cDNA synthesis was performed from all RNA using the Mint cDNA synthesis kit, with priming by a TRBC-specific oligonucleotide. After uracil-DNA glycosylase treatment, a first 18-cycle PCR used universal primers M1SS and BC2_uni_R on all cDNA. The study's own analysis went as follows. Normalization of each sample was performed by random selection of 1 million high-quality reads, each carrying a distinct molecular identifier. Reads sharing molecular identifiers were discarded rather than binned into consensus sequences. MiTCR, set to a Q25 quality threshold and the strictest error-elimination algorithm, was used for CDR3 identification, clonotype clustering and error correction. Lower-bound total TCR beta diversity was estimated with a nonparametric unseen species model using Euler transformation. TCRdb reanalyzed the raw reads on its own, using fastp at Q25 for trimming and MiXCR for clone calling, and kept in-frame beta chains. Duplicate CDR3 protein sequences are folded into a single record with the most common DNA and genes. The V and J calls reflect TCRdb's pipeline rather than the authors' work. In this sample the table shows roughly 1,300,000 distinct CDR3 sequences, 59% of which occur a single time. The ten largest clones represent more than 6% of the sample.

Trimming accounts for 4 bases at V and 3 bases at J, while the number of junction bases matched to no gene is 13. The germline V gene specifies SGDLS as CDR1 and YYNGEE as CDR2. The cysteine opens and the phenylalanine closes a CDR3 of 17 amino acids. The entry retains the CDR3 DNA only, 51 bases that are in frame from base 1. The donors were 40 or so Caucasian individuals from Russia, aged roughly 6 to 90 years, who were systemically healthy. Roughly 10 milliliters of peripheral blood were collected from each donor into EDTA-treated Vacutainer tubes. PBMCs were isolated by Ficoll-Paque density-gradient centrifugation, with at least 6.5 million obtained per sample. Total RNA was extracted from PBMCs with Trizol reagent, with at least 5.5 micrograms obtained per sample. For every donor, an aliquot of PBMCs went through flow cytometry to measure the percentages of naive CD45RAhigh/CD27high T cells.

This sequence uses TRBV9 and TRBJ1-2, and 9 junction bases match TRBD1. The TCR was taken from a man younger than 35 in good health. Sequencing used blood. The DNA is TGTGCCAGCAGCACTCACCCCCCGACAGGGGGGTACTATGGCTACACCTTC. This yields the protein CASSTHPPTGGYYGYTF. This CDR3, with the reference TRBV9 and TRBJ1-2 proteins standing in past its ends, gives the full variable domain DSGVTQTPKHLITATGQRVTLRCSPRSGDLSVYWYQQSLDQGLQFLIQYYNGEERAKGNILERFSAQQFPDLHSELNLSSLELGDSALYFCASSTHPPTGGYYGYTFGSGTRLTVV.